The rows below give T cell receptor beta chains drawn from one sample of a study of CD8 T cells in Susac syndrome. TCRdb itself ran the immunoSEQ multiplex PCR reads through MiXCR, one entry per CDR3 protein. The data hold around 80,000 distinct CDR3 sequences, with approximately 96% observed a single time. The sequencing sample was made of CD8+ T cells from PBMCs. The receptors were gathered from a human donor with Susac syndrome. Each CDR3 is given with its conserved first and last residue. Fields, in order: V gene, J gene, clone size, D gene, CDR3 protein, CDR3 DNA. The D gene is left open where the match is weak. Size tells how often a clone was seen (once, few, many) or the class of an expanded clone, and some rows leave it out.

v_gene: TRBV24-1; j_gene: TRBJ2-2; abundance: .; d_gene: TRBD2; CDR3aa: CATSWEGTGELFF; CDR3nt: TGTGCCACCAGTTGGGAGGGGACCGGGGAGCTGTTTTTT
v_gene: TRBV5-4; j_gene: TRBJ2-7; abundance: .; d_gene: .; CDR3aa: CASSQVGGREQYF; CDR3nt: TGTGCCAGCAGCCAAGTTGGGGGGCGCGAGCAGTACTTC
v_gene: TRBV2; j_gene: TRBJ2-1; abundance: .; d_gene: TRBD2; CDR3aa: CASSEEPGLAGVHNEQFF; CDR3nt: TGTGCCAGCAGTGAAGAACCGGGACTAGCGGGAGTCCACAATGAGCAGTTCTTC
v_gene: TRBV14; j_gene: TRBJ2-7; abundance: .; d_gene: .; CDR3aa: CASSQDPDYEQYF; CDR3nt: TGTGCCAGCAGCCAAGATCCAGACTACGAGCAGTACTTC
v_gene: TRBV9; j_gene: TRBJ2-1; abundance: .; d_gene: .; CDR3aa: CASSPRDRGYEQFF; CDR3nt: TGTGCCAGCAGCCCTCGGGACCGCGGCTATGAGCAGTTCTTC
v_gene: TRBV5-1; j_gene: TRBJ2-3; abundance: .; d_gene: .; CDR3aa: CASSPQDPITDTQYF; CDR3nt: TGCGCCAGCAGTCCCCAAGACCCAATCACAGATACGCAGTATTTT
v_gene: TRBV4-3; j_gene: TRBJ2-1; abundance: .; d_gene: TRBD2; CDR3aa: CASSQPPWFRTSTYNEQFF; CDR3nt: TGCGCCAGCAGCCAACCCCCCTGGTTCCGGACTAGCACCTACAATGAGCAGTTCTTC
v_gene: TRBV24-1; j_gene: TRBJ1-5; abundance: .; d_gene: TRBD1; CDR3aa: CATSETGLNQPQHF; CDR3nt: TGTGCCACCAGTGAGACAGGGCTCAATCAGCCCCAGCATTTT
v_gene: TRBV9; j_gene: TRBJ2-1; abundance: .; d_gene: TRBD2; CDR3aa: CASSLSGMPYNEQFF; CDR3nt: TGTGCCAGCAGCCTTAGCGGGATGCCCTACAATGAGCAGTTCTTC
v_gene: TRBV29-1; j_gene: TRBJ1-2; abundance: .; d_gene: .; CDR3aa: CSVEGSRPIGYGYTF; CDR3nt: TGCAGCGTTGAAGGCTCTCGGCCGATCGGCTATGGCTACACCTTC
v_gene: TRBV6-2/TRBV6-3; j_gene: TRBJ2-7; abundance: .; d_gene: TRBD2; CDR3aa: CASTVGLALRDEQYF; CDR3nt: TGTGCCAGCACCGTCGGACTAGCCCTTCGGGACGAGCAGTACTTC
v_gene: TRBV30; j_gene: TRBJ2-3; abundance: .; d_gene: TRBD1; CDR3aa: CAWDAGQGADTQYF; CDR3nt: TGTGCCTGGGACGCCGGACAGGGGGCAGATACGCAGTATTTT
v_gene: TRBV7-6; j_gene: TRBJ1-1; abundance: .; d_gene: .; CDR3aa: CASTTIKNTEAFF; CDR3nt: TGTGCCAGCACCACCATAAAGAACACTGAAGCTTTCTTT
v_gene: TRBV7-9; j_gene: TRBJ1-2; abundance: .; d_gene: .; CDR3aa: CASTGSPNYGYTF; CDR3nt: TGTGCCAGCACAGGGTCACCCAACTATGGCTACACCTTC
v_gene: TRBV14; j_gene: TRBJ2-6; abundance: .; d_gene: TRBD1; CDR3aa: CASSQDWRQGIPGANVLTF; CDR3nt: TGTGCCAGCAGCCAAGATTGGCGACAGGGGATACCTGGGGCCAACGTCCTGACTTTC
v_gene: TRBV9; j_gene: TRBJ2-7; abundance: .; d_gene: .; CDR3aa: CASSVEGSGSQYF; CDR3nt: TGTGCCAGCAGCGTAGAGGGTTCGGGGTCGCAGTACTTC
v_gene: TRBV30; j_gene: TRBJ1-5; abundance: .; d_gene: .; CDR3aa: CAWSGGYGNQPQHF; CDR3nt: TGTGCCTGGAGTGGGGGGTACGGCAATCAGCCCCAGCATTTT
v_gene: TRBV20-1; j_gene: TRBJ1-5; abundance: .; d_gene: TRBD1; CDR3aa: CSARGGQGNQPQHF; CDR3nt: TGCAGTGCTAGAGGGGGACAGGGAAACCAGCCCCAGCATTTT
v_gene: TRBV19; j_gene: TRBJ2-7; abundance: few; d_gene: TRBD1; CDR3aa: CASSPGQGPYEQYF; CDR3nt: TGTGCCAGTAGTCCGGGACAGGGCCCCTACGAGCAGTACTTC
v_gene: TRBV11-2; j_gene: TRBJ1-2; abundance: .; d_gene: .; CDR3aa: CASSLGGSLMGYTF; CDR3nt: TGTGCCAGCAGCTTAGGGGGAAGTCTAATGGGCTACACCTTC
v_gene: TRBV29-1; j_gene: TRBJ1-1; abundance: once; d_gene: .; CDR3aa: CSVEGREGSSTEAFF; CDR3nt: TGCAGCGTTGAGGGCAGGGAAGGTTCGAGCACTGAAGCTTTCTTT
v_gene: TRBV9; j_gene: TRBJ2-1; abundance: .; d_gene: .; CDR3aa: CASSVAIGANEQFF; CDR3nt: TGTGCCAGCAGCGTAGCGATCGGGGCTAATGAGCAGTTCTTC
v_gene: TRBV9; j_gene: TRBJ1-2; abundance: .; d_gene: .; CDR3aa: CASSAPGDGYTF; CDR3nt: TGTGCCAGCAGCGCACCAGGGGATGGCTACACCTTC
v_gene: TRBV27; j_gene: TRBJ2-3; abundance: few; d_gene: .; CDR3aa: CASSLVGTDTQYF; CDR3nt: TGTGCCAGCAGTTTAGTTGGCACAGATACGCAGTATTTT
v_gene: TRBV6-2/TRBV6-3; j_gene: TRBJ1-2; abundance: .; d_gene: .; CDR3aa: CASSYWTGFYGYTF; CDR3nt: TGTGCCAGCAGTTACTGGACGGGCTTCTATGGCTACACCTTC
v_gene: TRBV4-1; j_gene: TRBJ2-3; abundance: .; d_gene: .; CDR3aa: CASSQERSRGADTQYF; CDR3nt: TGCGCCAGCAGCCAAGAAAGGTCCCGTGGGGCAGATACGCAGTATTTT
v_gene: TRBV7-8; j_gene: TRBJ2-5; abundance: once; d_gene: TRBD2; CDR3aa: CASSLEGTSGIHETQYF; CDR3nt: TGTGCCAGCAGCTTAGAGGGGACTAGCGGGATTCACGAGACCCAGTACTTC
v_gene: TRBV4-1; j_gene: TRBJ2-2; abundance: .; d_gene: .; CDR3aa: CASSRTGTGELFF; CDR3nt: TGCGCCAGCAGTCGGACCGGCACCGGGGAGCTGTTTTTT
v_gene: TRBV25-1; j_gene: TRBJ2-3; abundance: .; d_gene: .; CDR3aa: CASSDPKQDRDTQYF; CDR3nt: TGTGCCAGCAGTGATCCCAAGCAGGATCGAGATACGCAGTATTTT
v_gene: TRBV3-1; j_gene: TRBJ1-5; abundance: .; d_gene: TRBD1; CDR3aa: CASSQAGQAGNQPQHF; CDR3nt: TGTGCCAGCAGCCAAGCCGGACAGGCTGGCAATCAGCCCCAGCATTTT
v_gene: TRBV7-8; j_gene: TRBJ2-6; abundance: .; d_gene: TRBD2; CDR3aa: CARDGTSGSSAGANVLTF; CDR3nt: TGTGCCAGGGACGGGACTAGCGGGAGTTCGGCAGGGGCCAACGTCCTGACTTTC
v_gene: TRBV6-2/TRBV6-3; j_gene: TRBJ2-1; abundance: .; d_gene: TRBD1; CDR3aa: CASSYWGQGRNEQFF; CDR3nt: TGTGCCAGCAGTTACTGGGGACAGGGTCGTAATGAGCAGTTCTTC
v_gene: TRBV20-1; j_gene: TRBJ2-1; abundance: .; d_gene: .; CDR3aa: CSASADGSYNEQFF; CDR3nt: TGCAGTGCTAGTGCGGACGGCTCCTACAATGAGCAGTTCTTC
v_gene: TRBV27; j_gene: TRBJ2-2; abundance: .; d_gene: .; CDR3aa: CASSYQGRELFF; CDR3nt: TGTGCCAGCAGTTACCAGGGGCGGGAGCTGTTTTTT
v_gene: TRBV29-1; j_gene: TRBJ2-5; abundance: .; d_gene: .; CDR3aa: CSVDPTAKGETQYF; CDR3nt: TGCAGCGTTGACCCCACCGCGAAGGGCGAGACCCAGTACTTC
v_gene: TRBV20-1; j_gene: TRBJ1-2; abundance: .; d_gene: TRBD1; CDR3aa: CSAIGGTGAIHRFNYGYTF; CDR3nt: TGCAGTGCGATTGGCGGGACAGGGGCCATACACCGATTTAACTATGGCTACACCTTC